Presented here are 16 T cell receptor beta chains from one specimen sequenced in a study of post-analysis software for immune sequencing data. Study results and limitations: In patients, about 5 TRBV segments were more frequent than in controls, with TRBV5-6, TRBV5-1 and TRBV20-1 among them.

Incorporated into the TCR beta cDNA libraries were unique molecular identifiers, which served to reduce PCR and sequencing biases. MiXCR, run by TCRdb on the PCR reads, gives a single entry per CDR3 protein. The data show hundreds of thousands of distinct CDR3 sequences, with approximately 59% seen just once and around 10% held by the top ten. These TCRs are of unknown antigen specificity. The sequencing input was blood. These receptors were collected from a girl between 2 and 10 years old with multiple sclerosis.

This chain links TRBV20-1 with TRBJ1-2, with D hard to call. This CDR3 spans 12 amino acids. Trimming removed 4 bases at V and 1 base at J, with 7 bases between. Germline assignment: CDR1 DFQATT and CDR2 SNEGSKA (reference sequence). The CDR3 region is CSAIDYNYGYTF. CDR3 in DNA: TGCAGTGCTATCGACTATAACTATGGCTACACCTTC.

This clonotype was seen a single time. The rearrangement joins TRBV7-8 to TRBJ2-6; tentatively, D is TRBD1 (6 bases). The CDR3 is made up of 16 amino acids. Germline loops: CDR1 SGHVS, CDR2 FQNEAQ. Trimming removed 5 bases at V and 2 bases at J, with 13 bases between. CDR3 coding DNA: TGTGCCAGCAGCCCCATAGGACAGCCTGGGGCCAACGTCCTGACTTTC. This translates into CASSPIGQPGANVLTF.

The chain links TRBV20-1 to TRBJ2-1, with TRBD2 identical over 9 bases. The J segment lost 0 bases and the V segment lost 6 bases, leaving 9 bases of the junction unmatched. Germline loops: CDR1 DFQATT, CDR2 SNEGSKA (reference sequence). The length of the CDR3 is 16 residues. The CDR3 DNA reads TGCAGTGCCTTTCGCGAACTAGCGGGCTCCTACAATGAGCAGTTCTTC. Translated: CSAFRELAGSYNEQFF.

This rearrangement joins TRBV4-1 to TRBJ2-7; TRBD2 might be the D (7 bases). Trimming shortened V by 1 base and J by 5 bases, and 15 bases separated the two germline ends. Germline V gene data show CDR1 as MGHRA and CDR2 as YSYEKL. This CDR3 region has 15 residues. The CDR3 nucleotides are TGCGCCAGCAGCCAAGGGTGGGGGGGCGAGAACGAGCAGTACTTC. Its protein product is CASSQGWGGENEQYF.

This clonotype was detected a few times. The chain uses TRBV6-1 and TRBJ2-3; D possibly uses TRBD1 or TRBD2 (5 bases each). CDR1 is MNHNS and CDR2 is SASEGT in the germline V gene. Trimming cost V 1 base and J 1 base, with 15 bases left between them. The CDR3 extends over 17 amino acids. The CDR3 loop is CASSEGERGIRTDTQYF. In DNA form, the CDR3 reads TGTGCCAGCAGTGAAGGGGAGAGGGGTATACGCACAGATACGCAGTATTTT.

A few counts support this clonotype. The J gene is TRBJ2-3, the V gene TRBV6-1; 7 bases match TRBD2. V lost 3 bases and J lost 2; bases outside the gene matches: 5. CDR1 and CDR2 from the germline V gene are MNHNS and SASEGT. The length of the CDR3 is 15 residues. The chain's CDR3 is CASSDGGSPTDTQYF. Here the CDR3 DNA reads TGTGCCAGCAGTGACGGGGGGTCCCCCACAGATACGCAGTATTTT.

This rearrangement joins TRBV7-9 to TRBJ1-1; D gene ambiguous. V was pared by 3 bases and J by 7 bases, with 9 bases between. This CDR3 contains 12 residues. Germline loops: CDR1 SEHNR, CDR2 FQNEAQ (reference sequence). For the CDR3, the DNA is TGTGCCAGCAGCTTCGTCAGGCTTGAAGCTTTCTTT. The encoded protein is CASSFVRLEAFF.

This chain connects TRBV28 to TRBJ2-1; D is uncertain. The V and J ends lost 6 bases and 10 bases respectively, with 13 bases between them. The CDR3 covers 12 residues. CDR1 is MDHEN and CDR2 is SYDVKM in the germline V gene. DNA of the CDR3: TGTGCCAGCAGCCCTGGCAGGTGGGAGCAGTTCTTC. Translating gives CASSPGRWEQFF.

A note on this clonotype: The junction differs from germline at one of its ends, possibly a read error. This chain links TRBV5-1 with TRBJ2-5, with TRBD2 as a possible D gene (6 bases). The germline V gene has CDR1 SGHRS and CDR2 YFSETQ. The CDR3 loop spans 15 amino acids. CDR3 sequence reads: CASTEGSSGQETPDF. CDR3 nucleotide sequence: TGCGCCAGCACGGAGGGGTCCAGCGGTCAAGAGACCCCGGACTTC.

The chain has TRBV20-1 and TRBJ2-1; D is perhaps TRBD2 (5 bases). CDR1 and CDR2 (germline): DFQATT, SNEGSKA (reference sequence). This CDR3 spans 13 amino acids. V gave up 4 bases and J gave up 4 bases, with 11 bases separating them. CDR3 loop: CSAKESGYNEQFF. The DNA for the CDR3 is TGCAGTGCTAAAGAGTCGGGGTACAATGAGCAGTTCTTC.

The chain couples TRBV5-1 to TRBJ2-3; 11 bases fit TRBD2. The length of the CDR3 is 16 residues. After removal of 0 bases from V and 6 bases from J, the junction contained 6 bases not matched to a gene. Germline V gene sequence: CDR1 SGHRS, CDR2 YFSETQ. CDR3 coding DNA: TGCGCCAGCAGCTTGGAACTAGCGGGAGTTTGGGATACGCAGTATTTT. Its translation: CASSLELAGVWDTQYF.

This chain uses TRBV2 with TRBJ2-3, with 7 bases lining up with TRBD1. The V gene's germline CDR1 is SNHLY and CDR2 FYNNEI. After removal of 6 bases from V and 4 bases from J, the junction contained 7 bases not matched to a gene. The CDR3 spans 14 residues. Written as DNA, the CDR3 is TGTGCCAGCAGGAACTGGACAGGAGCAGATACGCAGTATTTT. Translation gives CASRNWTGADTQYF.

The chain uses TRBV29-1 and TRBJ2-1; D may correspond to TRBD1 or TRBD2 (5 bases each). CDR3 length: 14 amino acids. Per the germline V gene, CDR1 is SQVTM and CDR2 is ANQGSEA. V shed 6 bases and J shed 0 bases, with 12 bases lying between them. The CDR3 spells CSVGEIISYNEQFF. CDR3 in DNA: TGCAGCGTGGGGGAAATTATCTCCTACAATGAGCAGTTCTTC.

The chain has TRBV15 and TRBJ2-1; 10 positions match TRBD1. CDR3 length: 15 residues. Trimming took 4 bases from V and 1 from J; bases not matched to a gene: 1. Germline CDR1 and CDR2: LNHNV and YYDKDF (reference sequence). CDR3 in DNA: TGTGCCACCAGCAAGGACAGGGGGTCCTACAATGAGCAGTTCTTC. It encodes CATSKDRGSYNEQFF.

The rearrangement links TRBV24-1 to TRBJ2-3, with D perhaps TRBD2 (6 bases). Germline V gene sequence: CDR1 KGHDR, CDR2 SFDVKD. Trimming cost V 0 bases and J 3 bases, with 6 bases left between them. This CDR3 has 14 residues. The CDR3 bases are TGTGCCACCAGTGATTTGGGGGGGACAGATACGCAGTATTTT. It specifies CATSDLGGTDTQYF.

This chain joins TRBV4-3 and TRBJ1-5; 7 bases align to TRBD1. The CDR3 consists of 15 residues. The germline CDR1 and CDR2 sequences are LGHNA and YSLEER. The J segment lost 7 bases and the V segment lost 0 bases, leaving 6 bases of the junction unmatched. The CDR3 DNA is TGCGCCAGCAGCCAAGATTGGACAGGCGGGCAGCCCCAGCATTTT. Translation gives CASSQDWTGGQPQHF.